The next 4 T cell receptor beta chains were all read from a single sample in a study of CD8+CD57+ T cells in acquired aplastic anemia. The template used for profiling TCR beta VDJ and CDR3 was genomic DNA. Each CDR3 protein gets one entry after TCRdb re-called the reads with MiXCR. The table lists roughly 120,000 distinct CDR3 sequences, 55% to 70% of them singletons. For sequencing, patients were chosen who had shown expansion of CD8+CD57+ cells by flow cytometry. Sequences were obtained from sorted CD4+, CD8+, or CD8+CD57+ T cells (not recorded which) from PBMCs. These receptors were taken from a human donor with aplastic anemia.

This clonotype was seen a handful of times. The CDR3 nucleotides read TGTGCCAGCAGTTTACGGGGAGGGAGCACAGATACGCAGTATTTT. Translating gives CASSLRGGSTDTQYF. This chain connects TRBV27 to TRBJ2-3, with 7 bases aligning to TRBD2. V lost 2 bases and J lost 0; bases outside the gene matches: 2. The CDR3 sequence is 15 residues long. CDR1 MNHEY and CDR2 SMNVEV come from the germline V gene (reference sequence).

In its sample, this clonotype was seen many times. The V gene is TRBV13, the J gene TRBJ2-1; 16 nucleotides match TRBD2. Germline assignment: CDR1 PRHDT and CDR2 FYEKMQ (reference sequence). The CDR3 contains 16 residues. Trimming took 5 bases from V and 6 from J; bases not matched to a gene: 4. The CDR3 is CASSQGLAGGSNEQFF. The DNA for the CDR3 is TGTGCCAGCAGCCAGGGACTAGCGGGAGGGTCCAATGAGCAGTTCTTC.

This clonotype was observed many times. This sequence joins TRBV7-2 and TRBJ2-1; D not certain. The ends were cut back, 2 bases at V and 6 bases at J, with 5 bases in the middle. Germline V lookup: CDR1 SGHTA, CDR2 FQGNSA. The CDR3 totals 12 residues. CDR3 in amino acids: CASSLMVNEQFF. DNA for the CDR3: TGTGCCAGCAGCTTAATGGTCAATGAGCAGTTCTTC. Together with reference TRBV7-2 and TRBJ2-1, the CDR3 gives the full variable domain: GAGVSQSPSNKVTEKGKDVELRCDPISGHTALYWYRQSLGQGLEFLIYFQGNSAPDKSGLPSDRFSAERTGGSVSTLTIQRTQQEDSAVYLCASSLMVNEQFFGPGTRLTVL.

This clonotype has only a few counts. This may arise from a read error, as a much more abundant clone is one base away. This chain uses TRBV20-1 with TRBJ2-7; 8 bases match TRBD2. The CDR3 runs to 15 residues. Trimming cost V 0 bases and J 2 bases; bases outside gene matches: 6. Germline V gene sequence: CDR1 DFQATT, CDR2 SNEGSKA (reference sequence). In nucleotides, the CDR3 is TGCAGTGCTAGAGATGAGCGGGGGAGCCCCTACGAGCAGTACTTC. This sequence encodes CSARDERGSPYEQYF.